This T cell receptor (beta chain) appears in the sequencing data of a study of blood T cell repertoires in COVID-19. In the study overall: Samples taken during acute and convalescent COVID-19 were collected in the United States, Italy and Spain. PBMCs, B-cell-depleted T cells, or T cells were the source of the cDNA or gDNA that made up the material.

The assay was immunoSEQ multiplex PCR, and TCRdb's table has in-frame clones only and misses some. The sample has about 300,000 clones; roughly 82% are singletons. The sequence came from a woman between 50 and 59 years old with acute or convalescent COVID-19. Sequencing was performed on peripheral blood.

CDR3 region: CASSSGTGAETQYF. The DNA of the CDR3 is TGTGCCAGCAGTAGCGGGACTGGAGCAGAGACCCAGTACTTC. The rearrangement joins TRBV28 to TRBJ2-5, with TRBD2 matching over 7 bases. Germline CDR1 is MDHEN and CDR2 is SYDVKM. J gave up 4 bases and V 5 bases, and 7 bases lay outside the gene matches. The CDR3 consists of 14 residues.